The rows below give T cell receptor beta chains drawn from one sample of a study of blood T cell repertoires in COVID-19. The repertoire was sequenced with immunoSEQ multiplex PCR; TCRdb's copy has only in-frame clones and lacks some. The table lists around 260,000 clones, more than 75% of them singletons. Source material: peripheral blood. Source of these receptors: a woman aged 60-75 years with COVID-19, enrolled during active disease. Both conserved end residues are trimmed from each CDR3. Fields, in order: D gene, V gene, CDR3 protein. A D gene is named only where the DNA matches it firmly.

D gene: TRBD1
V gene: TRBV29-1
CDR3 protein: SVDKTGTGHGYT

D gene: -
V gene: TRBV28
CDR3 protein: ASSPTVNTEAF

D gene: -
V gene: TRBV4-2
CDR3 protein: ASSQDLLGGAAGELF

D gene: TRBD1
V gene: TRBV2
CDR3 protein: ASRVTGAASYEQY

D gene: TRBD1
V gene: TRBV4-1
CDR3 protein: ASSSRGRDRGQRYT

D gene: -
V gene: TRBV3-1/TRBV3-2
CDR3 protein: ASSQGPPGGGRDTQY

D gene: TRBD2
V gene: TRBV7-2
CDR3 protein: ASSLRTSRYNEQF

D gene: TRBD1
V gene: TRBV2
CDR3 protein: ASRRLGTGSDEQY

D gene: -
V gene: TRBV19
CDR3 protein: ASSMWGGNQPQH

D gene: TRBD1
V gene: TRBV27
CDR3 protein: ASSSDRAGGEKLF

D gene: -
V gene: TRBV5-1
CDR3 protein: ASSFAEGGSTDTQY

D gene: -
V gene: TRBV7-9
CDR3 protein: ASSLSAREQY

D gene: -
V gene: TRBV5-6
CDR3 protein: ASSLVATGELF

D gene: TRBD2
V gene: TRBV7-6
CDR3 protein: ASSLVPSGSGNEQF

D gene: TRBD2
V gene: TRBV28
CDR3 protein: ASSLSGSGRIEQF

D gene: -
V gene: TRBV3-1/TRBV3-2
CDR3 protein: ASSPSTDTQY

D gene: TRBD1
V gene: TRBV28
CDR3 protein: ASSLGSGGNTEAF

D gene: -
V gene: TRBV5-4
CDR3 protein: ASSLDRATSTDTQY

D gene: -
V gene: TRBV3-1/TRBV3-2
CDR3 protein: ASSQGQIEGAYGYT

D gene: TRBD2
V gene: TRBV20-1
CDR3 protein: SASRRLAGDHEQF

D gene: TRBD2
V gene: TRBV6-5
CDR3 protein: ASTPGRGRETQY

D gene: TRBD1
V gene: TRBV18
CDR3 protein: ASSRQGDSYNEQF

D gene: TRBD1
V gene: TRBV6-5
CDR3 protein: ASSSWDRGYEQY

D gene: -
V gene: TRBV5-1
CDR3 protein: ASSLVTGNNGYT

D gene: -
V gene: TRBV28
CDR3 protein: PRSPVSYEQY

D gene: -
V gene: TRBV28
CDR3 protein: ASSRQSSGNTIY

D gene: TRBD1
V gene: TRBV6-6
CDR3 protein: ASSQRDRGGNQPQH

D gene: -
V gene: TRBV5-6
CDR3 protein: ASSLGPGTRYGYT

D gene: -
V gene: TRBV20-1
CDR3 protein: SASDNSNQPQH

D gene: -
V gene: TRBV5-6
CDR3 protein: ASSLAARETQY

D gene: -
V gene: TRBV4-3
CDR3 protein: ASSQSREGGYT

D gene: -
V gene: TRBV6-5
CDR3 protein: ASRRRVLDTEAF

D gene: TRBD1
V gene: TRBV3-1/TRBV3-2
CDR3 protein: ASSVRDRVNEKLF

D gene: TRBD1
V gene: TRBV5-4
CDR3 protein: ASRTGPTNTEAF

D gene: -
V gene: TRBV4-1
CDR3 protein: ASSQGREAYGYT

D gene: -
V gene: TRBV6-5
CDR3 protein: ASSYSGSTYEQY

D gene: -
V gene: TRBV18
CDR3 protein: ASSPQTGRDYEQY

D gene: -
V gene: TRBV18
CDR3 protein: ASSPGGNSPLH

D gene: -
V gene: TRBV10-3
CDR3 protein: AISAVLETQY

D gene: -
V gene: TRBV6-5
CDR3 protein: ASNQRGTGYEQY

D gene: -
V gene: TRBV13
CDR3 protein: ASSFSNTYEQY

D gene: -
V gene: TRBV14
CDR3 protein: ASSQAGTTNEKLF

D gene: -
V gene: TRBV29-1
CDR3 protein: SVEVSGFGELF

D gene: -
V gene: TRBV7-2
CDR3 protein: ASSLVPVSTEAF

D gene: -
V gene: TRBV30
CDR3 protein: AWSPPQGRGYT

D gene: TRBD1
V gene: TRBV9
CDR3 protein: ASSVVVGTGSTDTQY

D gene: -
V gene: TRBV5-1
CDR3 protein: ASSLEGRGTGELF

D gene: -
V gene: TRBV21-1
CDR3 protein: ASSPRAGTGDYEQY

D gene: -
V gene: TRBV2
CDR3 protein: AIAGKGQPQH

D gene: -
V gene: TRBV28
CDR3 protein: ASSFRYSNQPQH

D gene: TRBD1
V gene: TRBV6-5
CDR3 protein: ASRGPGQGSGELF